A selection of T cell receptor beta chains follows, all from one sample in a study of blood T cell repertoires in COVID-19. Clones were read by immunoSEQ multiplex PCR, and TCRdb kept only the in-frame ones, dropping some. Of about 230,000 clones in the sample, 86% were seen once. Sequencing was done on a sample of peripheral blood. The receptor set was obtained from a man aged 50-59 years with COVID-19, enrolled during active disease. CDR3s include the opening cysteine and the closing phenylalanine or tryptophan. The order of the fields is J gene, D gene, clone size, V gene, CDR3 protein, CDR3 DNA. D genes are given only for firm matches. Rows give clone size only sometimes, using once, few, many, or a class for an expanded clone.

J gene: TRBJ2-1; D gene: TRBD2; clone size: .; V gene: TRBV27; CDR3 protein: CASSLGTSGVVQFF; CDR3 DNA: TGTGCCAGCAGTCTAGGGACTAGCGGGGTAGTTCAGTTCTTC
J gene: TRBJ2-7; D gene: TRBD2; clone size: once; V gene: TRBV25-1; CDR3 protein: CASSGGGPRLRVQYF; CDR3 DNA: TGTGCCAGCAGTGGGGGGGGACCGCGCCTACGAGTGCAGTACTTC
J gene: TRBJ1-1; D gene: TRBD1; clone size: .; V gene: TRBV12-3/TRBV12-4; CDR3 protein: CASSFRGPRRAFF; CDR3 DNA: TGTGCCAGCAGTTTTAGGGGGCCGCGGCGAGCTTTCTTT
J gene: TRBJ1-6; D gene: .; clone size: few; V gene: TRBV28; CDR3 protein: CASSFADSPLHF; CDR3 DNA: TGTGCCAGCAGTTTTGCGGATTCACCCCTCCACTTT
J gene: TRBJ1-2; D gene: TRBD1; clone size: .; V gene: TRBV5-5; CDR3 protein: CASSSRQGAVDGYTF; CDR3 DNA: TGTGCCAGCAGCTCAAGACAGGGGGCCGTCGATGGCTACACCTTC
J gene: TRBJ2-6; D gene: .; clone size: .; V gene: TRBV5-6; CDR3 protein: CASQRGLGSGANVLTF; CDR3 DNA: TGTGCCAGCCAACGCGGCTTAGGCTCTGGGGCCAACGTCCTGACTTTC
J gene: TRBJ1-5; D gene: TRBD1; clone size: .; V gene: TRBV7-9; CDR3 protein: CASSRTGLNQPQHF; CDR3 DNA: TGTGCCAGCAGCCGGACAGGCCTCAATCAGCCCCAGCATTTT
J gene: TRBJ2-3; D gene: TRBD2; clone size: once; V gene: TRBV27; CDR3 protein: CASSLLGTSGRAPDTQYF; CDR3 DNA: TGTGCCAGCAGTTTACTCGGGACTAGCGGGAGGGCACCAGATACGCAGTATTTT
J gene: TRBJ1-2; D gene: .; clone size: .; V gene: TRBV12-3/TRBV12-4; CDR3 protein: CASSSRRADGYTF; CDR3 DNA: TGTGCCAGCAGTAGCCGCAGGGCAGATGGCTACACCTTC
J gene: TRBJ2-7; D gene: TRBD2; clone size: .; V gene: TRBV15; CDR3 protein: CATSRGAGGSYEQYF; CDR3 DNA: TGTGCCACCAGCAGAGGCGCGGGAGGGAGCTACGAGCAGTACTTC
J gene: TRBJ2-7; D gene: TRBD2; clone size: .; V gene: TRBV27; CDR3 protein: CASSQATGGGYEQYF; CDR3 DNA: TGTGCCAGCAGTCAAGCCACGGGGGGGGGCTACGAGCAGTACTTC
J gene: TRBJ2-7; D gene: TRBD2; clone size: .; V gene: TRBV19; CDR3 protein: CASSRGVGGEEQYF; CDR3 DNA: TGTGCCAGTAGTAGGGGAGTCGGGGGGGAAGAGCAGTACTTC
J gene: TRBJ2-7; D gene: TRBD1; clone size: .; V gene: TRBV6-5; CDR3 protein: CASSLRDRGYEQYF; CDR3 DNA: TGTGCCAGCAGTCTCCGGGACAGGGGCTACGAGCAGTACTTC
J gene: TRBJ1-6; D gene: TRBD1; clone size: .; V gene: TRBV15; CDR3 protein: CATSRDLNRGGSPLHF; CDR3 DNA: TGTGCCACCAGCAGAGATCTAAACAGGGGAGGTTCACCCCTCCACTTT
J gene: TRBJ2-3; D gene: TRBD1; clone size: .; V gene: TRBV27; CDR3 protein: CASTPGQGWVDTQYF; CDR3 DNA: TGTGCCAGCACCCCGGGACAGGGATGGGTTGATACGCAGTATTTT
J gene: TRBJ1-2; D gene: TRBD1; clone size: .; V gene: TRBV2; CDR3 protein: CASIPQGVGGYTF; CDR3 DNA: TGTGCCAGCATTCCTCAGGGGGTGGGAGGCTACACCTTC
J gene: TRBJ2-7; D gene: TRBD2; clone size: .; V gene: TRBV6-2/TRBV6-3; CDR3 protein: CASSYGLAGEYEQYF; CDR3 DNA: TGTGCCAGCAGTTACGGACTAGCGGGGGAATACGAGCAGTACTTC
J gene: TRBJ2-3; D gene: TRBD2; clone size: .; V gene: TRBV4-2; CDR3 protein: CASSQASGTDTQYF; CDR3 DNA: TGTGCCAGCAGCCAAGCTAGCGGGACAGATACGCAGTATTTT
J gene: TRBJ1-5; D gene: .; clone size: .; V gene: TRBV21-1; CDR3 protein: CASSKLTDNSNQPQHF; CDR3 DNA: TGTGCCAGCAGCAAACTCACAGATAATAGCAATCAGCCCCAGCATTTT
J gene: TRBJ2-3; D gene: .; clone size: .; V gene: TRBV9; CDR3 protein: CASSVEGVGTDTQYF; CDR3 DNA: TGTGCCAGCAGCGTAGAGGGAGTCGGCACAGATACGCAGTATTTT
J gene: TRBJ2-2; D gene: TRBD1; clone size: .; V gene: TRBV6-5; CDR3 protein: CASRTGDTGELFF; CDR3 DNA: TGTGCCAGCAGAACAGGGGACACCGGGGAGCTGTTTTTT
J gene: TRBJ2-1; D gene: .; clone size: .; V gene: TRBV2; CDR3 protein: CASSEDKMVSGEQFF; CDR3 DNA: TGTGCCAGCAGTGAGGACAAAATGGTGTCGGGTGAGCAGTTCTTC
J gene: TRBJ2-2; D gene: TRBD1; clone size: .; V gene: TRBV4-2; CDR3 protein: CASSQRSGQTVPGELFF; CDR3 DNA: TGTGCCAGCAGCCAGAGGTCGGGACAGACCGTACCGGGGGAGCTGTTTTTT
J gene: TRBJ1-1; D gene: TRBD1; clone size: .; V gene: TRBV29-1; CDR3 protein: CSAQGQGVINEAFF; CDR3 DNA: TGCAGCGCACAGGGACAGGGCGTAATTAATGAAGCTTTCTTT
J gene: TRBJ1-4; D gene: .; clone size: .; V gene: TRBV7-9; CDR3 protein: CASSLSGGKKLFF; CDR3 DNA: TGTGCCAGCAGCTTAAGTGGGGGGAAAAAACTGTTTTTT
J gene: TRBJ1-6; D gene: TRBD1; clone size: .; V gene: TRBV4-1; CDR3 protein: CASSQDGTGHSPLHF; CDR3 DNA: TGCGCCAGCAGCCAAGACGGGACAGGGCACTCACCCCTCCACTTT
J gene: TRBJ1-2; D gene: .; clone size: .; V gene: TRBV28; CDR3 protein: CASSPLWGGNGYTF; CDR3 DNA: TGTGCCAGCAGCCCACTTTGGGGGGGAAATGGCTACACCTTC
J gene: TRBJ2-7; D gene: TRBD2; clone size: .; V gene: TRBV27; CDR3 protein: CASSQGTSGGYEQYF; CDR3 DNA: TGTGCCAGCAGTCAGGGGACTAGCGGGGGGTACGAGCAGTACTTC
J gene: TRBJ1-5; D gene: .; clone size: once; V gene: TRBV2; CDR3 protein: CASSEVMRSNQPQHF; CDR3 DNA: TGTGCCAGCAGTGAAGTTATGAGGAGCAATCAGCCCCAGCATTTT
J gene: TRBJ1-2; D gene: .; clone size: .; V gene: TRBV2; CDR3 protein: CASSVRAGSVYGYTF; CDR3 DNA: TGTGCCAGCAGTGTGAGGGCAGGATCCGTCTATGGCTACACCTTC
J gene: TRBJ2-2; D gene: TRBD1; clone size: few; V gene: TRBV30; CDR3 protein: CAWSSGQVTGELFF; CDR3 DNA: TGTGCCTGGAGTTCGGGACAGGTCACCGGGGAGCTGTTTTTT
J gene: TRBJ2-2; D gene: .; clone size: .; V gene: TRBV5-1; CDR3 protein: CATTPTAGTVTGELFF; CDR3 DNA: TGCGCCACCACTCCTACCGCGGGGACCGTCACCGGGGAGCTGTTTTTT
J gene: TRBJ1-1; D gene: TRBD1; clone size: .; V gene: TRBV29-1; CDR3 protein: CSGRQGANTEAFF; CDR3 DNA: TGCAGCGGAAGACAGGGGGCGAACACTGAAGCTTTCTTT
J gene: TRBJ2-3; D gene: .; clone size: .; V gene: TRBV4-3; CDR3 protein: CASSQEAGYTDTQYF; CDR3 DNA: TGCGCCAGCAGCCAAGAGGCAGGCTACACAGATACGCAGTATTTT
J gene: TRBJ2-4; D gene: TRBD1; clone size: .; V gene: TRBV9; CDR3 protein: CASSPRDRGIQYF; CDR3 DNA: TGTGCCAGCAGCCCCCGGGACAGGGGCATTCAGTACTTC
J gene: TRBJ2-7; D gene: .; clone size: few; V gene: TRBV30; CDR3 protein: CAWRLPRGGLSEQYF; CDR3 DNA: TGTGCCTGGAGACTCCCCCGTGGGGGGTTGAGCGAGCAGTACTTC
J gene: TRBJ2-7; D gene: TRBD1; clone size: .; V gene: TRBV5-8; CDR3 protein: CASSLNLRDRVTYEQYF; CDR3 DNA: TGTGCCAGCAGCTTAAACCTCCGGGACAGGGTGACCTACGAGCAGTACTTC
J gene: TRBJ2-5; D gene: .; clone size: .; V gene: TRBV7-2; CDR3 protein: CASSLGTDQETQYF; CDR3 DNA: TGTGCCAGCAGCTTAGGGACAGACCAAGAGACCCAGTACTTC
J gene: TRBJ2-2; D gene: TRBD1; clone size: .; V gene: TRBV5-4; CDR3 protein: CASSWGQSAGELFF; CDR3 DNA: TGTGCCAGCAGCTGGGGACAGTCCGCCGGGGAGCTGTTTTTT
J gene: TRBJ1-2; D gene: .; clone size: .; V gene: TRBV2; CDR3 protein: CASSDNVGDYGYTF; CDR3 DNA: TGTGCCAGCAGTGACAACGTCGGGGACTATGGCTACACCTTC
J gene: TRBJ1-4; D gene: .; clone size: .; V gene: TRBV10-1; CDR3 protein: CASSVVEEANEKLFF; CDR3 DNA: TGCGCCAGCAGTGTAGTCGAGGAAGCTAATGAAAAACTGTTTTTT
J gene: TRBJ1-5; D gene: .; clone size: .; V gene: TRBV11-1; CDR3 protein: CASSSDRQPLNQPQHF; CDR3 DNA: TGTGCCAGCAGCTCCGATAGACAGCCGCTCAATCAGCCCCAGCATTTT
J gene: TRBJ1-1; D gene: .; clone size: .; V gene: TRBV24-1; CDR3 protein: CATSDFWFSATEAFF; CDR3 DNA: TGTGCCACCAGTGATTTCTGGTTCTCTGCGACTGAAGCTTTCTTT
J gene: TRBJ2-5; D gene: .; clone size: .; V gene: TRBV19; CDR3 protein: CASSIRETQYF; CDR3 DNA: TGTGCCAGTAGTATTCGGGAGACCCAGTACTTC
J gene: TRBJ1-1; D gene: .; clone size: .; V gene: TRBV5-4; CDR3 protein: CASSQVMGQNTEAFF; CDR3 DNA: TGTGCCAGCAGCCAGGTGATGGGGCAGAACACTGAAGCTTTCTTT
J gene: TRBJ2-7; D gene: .; clone size: .; V gene: TRBV29-1; CDR3 protein: CSVELSYEQYF; CDR3 DNA: TGCAGCGTTGAACTGAGCTACGAGCAGTACTTC
J gene: TRBJ1-6; D gene: .; clone size: .; V gene: TRBV5-1; CDR3 protein: CASSLGLDSQENSPLHF; CDR3 DNA: TGCGCCAGCAGCTTGGGTCTGGACAGCCAGGAGAATTCACCCCTCCACTTT
J gene: TRBJ1-2; D gene: TRBD1; clone size: few; V gene: TRBV29-1; CDR3 protein: CSIDRVYGYTF; CDR3 DNA: TGCAGCATTGACAGGGTCTATGGCTACACCTTC
J gene: TRBJ1-5; D gene: .; clone size: .; V gene: TRBV5-6; CDR3 protein: CASSIIDQPQHF; CDR3 DNA: TGTGCCAGCAGCATCATAGATCAGCCCCAGCATTTT
J gene: TRBJ1-1; D gene: .; clone size: .; V gene: TRBV28; CDR3 protein: CASRVGGTEAFF; CDR3 DNA: TGTGCCAGCAGAGTCGGGGGCACTGAAGCTTTCTTT
J gene: TRBJ1-5; D gene: .; clone size: .; V gene: TRBV18; CDR3 protein: CASSPGGEGIPPHF; CDR3 DNA: TGTGCCAGCTCACCAGGGGGCGAAGGAATTCCCCCCCATTTT
J gene: TRBJ1-6; D gene: .; clone size: medium-sized; V gene: TRBV4-3; CDR3 protein: CASSQDPRENWYYNSPLHF; CDR3 DNA: TGCGCCAGCAGCCAAGATCCCCGGGAAAACTGGTACTATAATTCACCCCTCCACTTT
J gene: TRBJ1-6; D gene: TRBD1; clone size: .; V gene: TRBV30; CDR3 protein: CAWARAGGNSPLHF; CDR3 DNA: TGTGCCTGGGCTCGGGCAGGGGGTAATTCACCCCTCCACTTT
J gene: TRBJ2-1; D gene: TRBD1; clone size: .; V gene: TRBV24-1; CDR3 protein: CATSDTWTGFDTEQFF; CDR3 DNA: TGTGCCACCAGTGATACCTGGACAGGGTTTGACACCGAGCAGTTCTTC
J gene: TRBJ2-7; D gene: .; clone size: few; V gene: TRBV5-4; CDR3 protein: CASSLAGTRSYEQYF; CDR3 DNA: TGTGCCAGCAGCTTGGCCGGGACTCGCTCCTACGAGCAGTACTTC
J gene: TRBJ1-1; D gene: TRBD1; clone size: .; V gene: TRBV18; CDR3 protein: CASLQGANTEAFF; CDR3 DNA: TGTGCCAGTCTACAGGGGGCGAACACTGAAGCTTTCTTT
J gene: TRBJ1-2; D gene: .; clone size: .; V gene: TRBV7-2; CDR3 protein: CASSLASGNYGYTF; CDR3 DNA: TGTGCCAGCAGCTTAGCCTCAGGGAACTATGGCTACACCTTC
J gene: TRBJ1-5; D gene: TRBD1; clone size: few; V gene: TRBV19; CDR3 protein: CASRDRENQPQHF; CDR3 DNA: TGTGCCAGCCGGGACAGGGAAAATCAGCCCCAGCATTTT
J gene: TRBJ2-3; D gene: .; clone size: .; V gene: TRBV29-1; CDR3 protein: CSVLVSQLDTQYF; CDR3 DNA: TGCAGCGTTTTGGTCTCACAGCTGGATACGCAGTATTTT
J gene: TRBJ1-1; D gene: TRBD1; clone size: .; V gene: TRBV7-2; CDR3 protein: CASSLAGQGNTEAFF; CDR3 DNA: TGTGCCAGCAGCTTAGCGGGACAGGGGAACACTGAAGCTTTCTTT